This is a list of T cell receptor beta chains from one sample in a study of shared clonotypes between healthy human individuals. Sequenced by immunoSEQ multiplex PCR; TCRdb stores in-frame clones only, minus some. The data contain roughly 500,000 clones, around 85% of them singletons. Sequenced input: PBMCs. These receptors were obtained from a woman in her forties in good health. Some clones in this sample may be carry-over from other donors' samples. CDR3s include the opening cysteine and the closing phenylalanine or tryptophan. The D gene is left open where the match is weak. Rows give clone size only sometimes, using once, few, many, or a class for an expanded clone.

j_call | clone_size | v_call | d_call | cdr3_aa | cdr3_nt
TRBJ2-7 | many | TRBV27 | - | CASSPRTDSYEQYF | TGTGCCAGCAGTCCAAGGACGGACTCCTACGAGCAGTACTTC
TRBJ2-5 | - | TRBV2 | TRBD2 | CASSGRLAGQETQYF | TGTGCCAGCAGCGGGCGACTAGCGGGGCAAGAGACCCAGTACTTC
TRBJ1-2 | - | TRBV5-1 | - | CASSSGKGGTNYGYTF | TGCGCCAGCAGCTCAGGGAAAGGGGGAACTAACTATGGCTACACCTTC
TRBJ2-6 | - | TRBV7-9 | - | CASSLGQISGANVLTF | TGTGCCAGCAGCTTAGGGCAGATCTCTGGGGCCAACGTCCTGACTTTC
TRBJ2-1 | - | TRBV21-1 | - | CASSTLTRASSYNEQFF | TGTGCCAGCAGCACCCTGACTCGCGCAAGCTCCTACAATGAGCAGTTCTTC
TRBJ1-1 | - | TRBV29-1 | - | CSVERSDRAEAFF | TGCAGCGTTGAAAGGTCGGACCGGGCCGAAGCTTTCTTT
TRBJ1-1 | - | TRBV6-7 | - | CASSYRRGAGPEAFF | TGTGCCAGCAGTTACAGGCGGGGGGCGGGTCCCGAGGCTTTCTTT
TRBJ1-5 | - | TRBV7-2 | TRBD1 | CASSWDRGGQPQHF | TGTGCCAGCAGCTGGGACAGGGGTGGTCAGCCCCAGCATTTT
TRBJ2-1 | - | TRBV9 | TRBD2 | CASGWTSGSSYNEQFF | TGTGCCAGCGGCTGGACTAGCGGGAGCTCCTACAATGAGCAGTTCTTC
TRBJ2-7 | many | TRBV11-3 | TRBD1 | CASSLSGQGHYEQYF | TGTGCCAGCAGCTTGTCCGGACAGGGGCACTACGAGCAGTACTTC
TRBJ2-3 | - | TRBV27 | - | CASTSVGPRLGDTQYF | TGTGCCAGCACCAGTGTCGGCCCTCGTCTGGGAGATACGCAGTATTTT
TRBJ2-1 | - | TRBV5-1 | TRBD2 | CASSLLPSGSYNEQFF | TGCGCCAGCAGCTTGTTGCCTAGCGGATCCTACAATGAGCAGTTCTTC
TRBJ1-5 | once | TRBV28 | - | CASSPAGQPQHF | TGTGCCAGCAGTCCCGCGGGGCAGCCCCAGCATTTT
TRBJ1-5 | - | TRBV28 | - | CASRSGHFNQPQHF | TGTGCCAGCAGGTCTGGACACTTCAATCAGCCCCAGCATTTT
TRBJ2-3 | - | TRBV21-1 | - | CASSKSLAGVITDTQYF | TGTGCCAGCAGCAAAAGCCTCGCGGGAGTCATCACAGATACGCAGTATTTT
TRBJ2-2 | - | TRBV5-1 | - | CASSLSLATSTGELFF | TGCGCCAGCAGCTTGTCGCTAGCGACCAGCACCGGGGAGCTGTTTTTT
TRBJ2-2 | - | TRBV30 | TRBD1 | CAWSAFPGQLMTEANAGELFF | TGTGCCTGGAGTGCATTTCCGGGACAGCTGATGACGGAAGCGAACGCCGGGGAGCTGTTTTTT
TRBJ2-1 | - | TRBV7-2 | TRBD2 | CASSPTSGSYNEQFF | TGTGCCAGCAGCCCCACTAGCGGCTCCTACAATGAGCAGTTCTTC
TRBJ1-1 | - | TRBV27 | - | CASSPYSTVSPEAFF | TGTGCCAGCAGTCCTTATTCGACAGTCTCACCTGAAGCTTTCTTT
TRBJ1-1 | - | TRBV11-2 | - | CASSLFDGLNTEAFF | TGTGCCAGCAGCCTCTTCGACGGACTGAACACTGAAGCTTTCTTT
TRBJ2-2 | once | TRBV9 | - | CASSARGGELFF | TGTGCCAGCAGCGCCCGGGGCGGGGAGCTGTTTTTT
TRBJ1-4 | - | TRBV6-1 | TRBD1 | CASSLDRAEKLFF | TGTGCCAGCAGCTTGGACAGGGCTGAAAAACTGTTTTTT
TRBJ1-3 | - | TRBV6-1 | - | CASSQAGLGGNTIYF | TGTGCCAGCAGCCAGGCAGGGCTGGGCGGAAACACCATATATTTT
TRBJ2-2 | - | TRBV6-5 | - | CASSSGLHTGELFF | TGTGCCAGCAGTTCTGGACTGCACACCGGGGAGCTGTTTTTT
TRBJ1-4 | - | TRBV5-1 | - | CASSLDSPTNEKLFF | TGCGCCAGCAGCTTGGACAGCCCAACTAATGAAAAACTGTTTTTT
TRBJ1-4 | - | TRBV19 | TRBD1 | CASTTGGGSGEKLFF | TGTGCCAGTACGACAGGGGGCGGATCTGGTGAAAAACTGTTTTTT
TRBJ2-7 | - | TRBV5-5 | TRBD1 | CASRPGTANSYEQYF | TGTGCCAGCAGGCCAGGGACAGCTAACTCCTACGAGCAGTACTTC
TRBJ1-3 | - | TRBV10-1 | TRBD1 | CASSESTGFGNTIYF | TGCGCCAGCAGTGAGTCGACAGGGTTCGGAAACACCATATATTTT
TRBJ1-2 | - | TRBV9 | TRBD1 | CASSVAGGPNYGYTF | TGTGCCAGCAGCGTGGCAGGGGGACCTAACTATGGCTACACCTTC
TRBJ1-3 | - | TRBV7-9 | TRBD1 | CASSSTGDGSGNTIYF | TGTGCCAGCAGCTCCACAGGGGACGGGTCTGGAAACACCATATATTTT
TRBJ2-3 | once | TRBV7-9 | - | CASKTGGRDTQYF | TGTGCCAGCAAGACGGGCGGCAGAGATACGCAGTATTTT
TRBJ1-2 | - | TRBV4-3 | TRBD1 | CASSQDAWQGVYYGYTF | TGCGCCAGCAGCCAAGATGCCTGGCAGGGGGTTTACTATGGCTACACCTTC
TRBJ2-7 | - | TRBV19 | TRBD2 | CASSNQGAGGGYEQYF | TGTGCCAGTAGTAACCAGGGAGCGGGAGGGGGGTACGAGCAGTACTTC
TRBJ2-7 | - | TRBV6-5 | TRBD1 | CASSSSPGQVTEQYF | TGTGCCAGCAGTTCATCGCCGGGACAGGTTACCGAGCAGTACTTC
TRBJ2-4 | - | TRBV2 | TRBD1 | CASSEQGTGRNIQYF | TGTGCCAGCAGTGAACAAGGGACAGGGAGAAACATTCAGTACTTC
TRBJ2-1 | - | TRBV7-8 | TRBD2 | CASSLEVGTMYNEQFF | TGTGCCAGCAGCTTAGAGGTAGGGACTATGTACAATGAGCAGTTCTTC
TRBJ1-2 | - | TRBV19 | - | CASRTIGVNCGYTF | TGTGCCAGTAGAACGATAGGGGTCAACTGTGGCTACACCTTC
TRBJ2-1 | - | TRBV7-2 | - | CASSLAVRYNEQFF | TGTGCCAGCAGCTTAGCGGTAAGATACAATGAGCAGTTCTTC
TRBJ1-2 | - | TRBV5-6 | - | CASTEWGDSGYTF | TGTGCCAGCACCGAATGGGGGGACTCGGGCTACACCTTC
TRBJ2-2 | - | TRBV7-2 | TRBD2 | CASSLGLAAGELFF | TGTGCCAGCAGCTTAGGACTAGCGGCCGGGGAGCTGTTTTTT
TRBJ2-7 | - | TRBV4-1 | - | CASSQASRTAEQYF | TGCGCCAGCAGCCAAGCATCCAGGACGGCCGAGCAGTACTTC
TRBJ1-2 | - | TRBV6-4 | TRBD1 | CASSPRTGDGYTF | TGTGCCAGCAGTCCCCGGACAGGGGATGGCTACACCTTC
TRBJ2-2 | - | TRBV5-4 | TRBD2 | CASSRGGKANTGELFF | TGTGCCAGCAGCCGGGGGGGGAAAGCGAACACCGGGGAGCTGTTTTTT
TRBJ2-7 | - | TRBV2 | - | CASSEEVGYEQYF | TGTGCCAGCAGTGAAGAGGTAGGCTACGAGCAGTACTTC
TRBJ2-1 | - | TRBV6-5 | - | CASSYSTHAIGQFF | TGTGCCAGCAGTTACTCGACTCACGCAATTGGGCAGTTCTTC
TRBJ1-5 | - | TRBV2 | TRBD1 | CASRGQGFQPQHF | TGTGCCAGCAGGGGACAGGGATTTCAGCCCCAGCATTTT
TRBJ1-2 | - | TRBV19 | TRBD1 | CASSMGQGFGYTF | TGTGCCAGTAGTATGGGACAGGGGTTTGGCTACACCTTC
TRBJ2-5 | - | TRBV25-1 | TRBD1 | CASSARQGFVIETQYF | TGTGCCAGCAGTGCGAGACAGGGTTTCGTCATTGAGACCCAGTACTTC
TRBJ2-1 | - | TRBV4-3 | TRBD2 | CASGLAGNSYNEQFF | TGCGCCAGCGGTTTAGCGGGGAACTCCTACAATGAGCAGTTCTTC
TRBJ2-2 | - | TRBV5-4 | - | CASSPGGQGVSGELFF | TGTGCCAGCAGCCCCGGGGGACAAGGGGTATCCGGGGAGCTGTTTTTT
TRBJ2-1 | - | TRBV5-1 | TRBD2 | CASSSGLAGNNEQFF | TGCGCCAGCAGCTCCGGACTAGCGGGCAACAATGAGCAGTTCTTC
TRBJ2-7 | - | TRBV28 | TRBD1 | CASSVVGQSFEQYF | TGTGCCAGCAGTGTTGTGGGACAGTCTTTCGAGCAGTACTTC
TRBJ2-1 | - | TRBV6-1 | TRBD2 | CASSELAGEGPVF | TGTGCCAGCAGTGAACTAGCGGGAGAGGGTCCGGTCTTC
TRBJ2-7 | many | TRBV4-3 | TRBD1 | CASSRDGTGAYEQYF | TGCGCCAGCAGCCGGGACGGGACAGGGGCCTACGAGCAGTACTTC
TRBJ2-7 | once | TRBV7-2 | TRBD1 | CASSFDTRQGHEQYF | TGTGCCAGCAGCTTCGACACAAGACAGGGCCACGAGCAGTACTTC
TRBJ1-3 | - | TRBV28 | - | CASTGTGNTIYF | TGTGCCAGCACCGGCACTGGAAACACCATATATTTT
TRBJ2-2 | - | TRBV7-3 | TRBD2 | CASSPRGLAGGTGELFF | TGTGCCAGCAGCCCCAGGGGACTAGCGGGAGGTACCGGGGAGCTGTTTTTT
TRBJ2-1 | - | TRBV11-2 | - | CASSLSGAYNEQFF | TGTGCCAGCAGCTTAAGCGGTGCCTACAATGAGCAGTTCTTC